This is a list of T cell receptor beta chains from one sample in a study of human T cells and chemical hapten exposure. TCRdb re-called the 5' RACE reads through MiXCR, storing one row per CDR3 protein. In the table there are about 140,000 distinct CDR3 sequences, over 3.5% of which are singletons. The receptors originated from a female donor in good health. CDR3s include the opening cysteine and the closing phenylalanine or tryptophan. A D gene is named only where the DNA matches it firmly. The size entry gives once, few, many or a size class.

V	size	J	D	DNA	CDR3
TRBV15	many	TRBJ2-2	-	TGTGCCACCAGCAGAGTTACCTTGACAGGTGACACCGGGGAGCTGTTTTTT	CATSRVTLTGDTGELFF
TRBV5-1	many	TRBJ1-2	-	TGCGCCAGCAGCATCGGGACGGTCTCTAACTATGGCTACACCTTC	CASSIGTVSNYGYTF
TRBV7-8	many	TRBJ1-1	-	TGTGCCAGCAGCTTAAGGACACCGAACACTGAAGCTTTCTTT	CASSLRTPNTEAFF
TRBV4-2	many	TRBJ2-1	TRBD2	TGTGCCAGCAGCCAAGAGGGACTAGTTGGCAATGAGCAGTTCTTC	CASSQEGLVGNEQFF
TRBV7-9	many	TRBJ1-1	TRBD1	TGTGCCAGCAGCTTGGGGGGACAGGGGGCGCGTACTGAAGCTTTCTTT	CASSLGGQGARTEAFF
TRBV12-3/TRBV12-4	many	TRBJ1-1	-	TGTGCCAGCAGGTCTTCTGGGGGTAGGGCTGAAGCTTTCTTT	CASRSSGGRAEAFF
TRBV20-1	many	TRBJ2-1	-	TGCAGTGTCAGAGGCAGCTCCTACAATGAGCAGTTCTTC	CSVRGSSYNEQFF
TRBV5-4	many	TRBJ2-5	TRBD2	TGTGCCAGCAGCTTGGGAGGCGGGGGGGCCGGAGAGACCCAGTACTTC	CASSLGGGGAGETQYF
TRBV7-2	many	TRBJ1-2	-	TGTGCCAGCAGCCTATATATGGGCTACACCTTC	CASSLYMGYTF
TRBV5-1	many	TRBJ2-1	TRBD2	TGCGCCAGCAGCCCGAAGACTAGCGGGGGGATTAACAATGAGCAGTTCTTC	CASSPKTSGGINNEQFF
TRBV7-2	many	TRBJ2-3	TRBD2	TGTGCCAGCACGGCTAGCGGGGGGGCTCGGACAGATACGCAGTATTTT	CASTASGGARTDTQYF
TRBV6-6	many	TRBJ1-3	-	TGTGCCAGCAGTTACGGCCGCTGGGAAAATGGAAACACCATATATTTT	CASSYGRWENGNTIYF
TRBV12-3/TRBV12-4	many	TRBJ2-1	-	TGTGCCAACGGGAGAGGGGGATTGAGCTCCTACAATGAGCAGTTCTTC	CANGRGGLSSYNEQFF
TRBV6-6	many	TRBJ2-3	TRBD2	TGTGCCAGCAGTTTACTAGCGGCTCGCACAGATACGCAGTATTTT	CASSLLAARTDTQYF
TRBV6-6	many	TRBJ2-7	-	TGTGCCAGCACACAGAACCGGGGAGGACCCTACGAGCAGTACTTC	CASTQNRGGPYEQYF
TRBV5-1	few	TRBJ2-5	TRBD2	TGCGCCAGCAGCTTCACCGGGACTAGCGGGGAGACCCAGTACTTC	CASSFTGTSGETQYF
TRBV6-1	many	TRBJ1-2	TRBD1	TGTGCCAGCAGTGAAGCTCAGGGGGTGGGTGGCTACACCTTC	CASSEAQGVGGYTF
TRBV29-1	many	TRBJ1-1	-	TGCAGCGTTGAAGGTTTATATTCCAGGGGATATGAAGCTTTCTTT	CSVEGLYSRGYEAFF
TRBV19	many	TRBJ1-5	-	TGTGCCAGTAGTAGTAGTCAGCCCCAGCATTTT	CASSSSQPQHF
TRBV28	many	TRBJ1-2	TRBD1	TGTGCCAGCAGTCCCAGCCTACAGGGGACGGCTAACTATGGCTACACCTTC	CASSPSLQGTANYGYTF